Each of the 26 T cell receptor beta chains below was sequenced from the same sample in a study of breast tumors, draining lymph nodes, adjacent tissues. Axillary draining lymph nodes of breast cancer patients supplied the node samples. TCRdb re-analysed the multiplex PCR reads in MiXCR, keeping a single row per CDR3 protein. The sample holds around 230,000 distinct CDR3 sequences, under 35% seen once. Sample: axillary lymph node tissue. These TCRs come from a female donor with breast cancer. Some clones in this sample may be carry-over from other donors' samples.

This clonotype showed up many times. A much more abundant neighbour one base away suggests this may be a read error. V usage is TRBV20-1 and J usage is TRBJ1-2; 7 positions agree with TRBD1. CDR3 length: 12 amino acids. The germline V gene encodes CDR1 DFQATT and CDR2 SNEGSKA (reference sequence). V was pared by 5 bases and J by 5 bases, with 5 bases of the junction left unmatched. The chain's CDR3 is CSAPTGRYGYTF. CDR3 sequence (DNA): TGCAGTGCTCCGACAGGGAGGTATGGCTACACCTTC.

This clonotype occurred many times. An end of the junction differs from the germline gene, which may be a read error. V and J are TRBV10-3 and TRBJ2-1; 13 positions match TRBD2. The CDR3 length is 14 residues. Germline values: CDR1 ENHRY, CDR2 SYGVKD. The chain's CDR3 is CAISERGTSGTTLF. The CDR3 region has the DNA TGTGCCATCAGTGAGCGTGGGACTAGCGGGACGACGCTCTTC.

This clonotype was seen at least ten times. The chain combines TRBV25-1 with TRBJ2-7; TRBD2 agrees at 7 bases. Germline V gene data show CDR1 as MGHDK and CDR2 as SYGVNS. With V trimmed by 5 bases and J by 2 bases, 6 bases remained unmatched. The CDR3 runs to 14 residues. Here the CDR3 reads CASSQSGDAYEQYF. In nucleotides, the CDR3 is TGTGCCAGCAGTCAGAGCGGGGATGCCTACGAGCAGTACTTC.

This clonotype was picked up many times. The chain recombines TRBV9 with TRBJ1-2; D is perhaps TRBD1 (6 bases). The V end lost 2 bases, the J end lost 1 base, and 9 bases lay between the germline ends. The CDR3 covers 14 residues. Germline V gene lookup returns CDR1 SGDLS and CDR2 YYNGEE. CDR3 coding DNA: TGTGCCAGCAGCGTCACAGGGTTTAACTATGGCTACACCTTC. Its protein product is CASSVTGFNYGYTF. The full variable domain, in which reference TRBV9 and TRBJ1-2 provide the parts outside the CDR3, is DSGVTQTPKHLITATGQRVTLRCSPRSGDLSVYWYQQSLDQGLQFLIQYYNGEERAKGNILERFSAQQFPDLHSELNLSSLELGDSALYFCASSVTGFNYGYTFGSGTRLTVV.

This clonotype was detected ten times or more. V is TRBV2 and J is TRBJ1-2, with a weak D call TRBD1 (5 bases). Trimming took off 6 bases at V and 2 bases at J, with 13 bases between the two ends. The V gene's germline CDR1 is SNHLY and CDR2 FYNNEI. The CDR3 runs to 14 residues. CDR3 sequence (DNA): TGTGCCAGCAGGCCAGACAGAGACAACTATGGCTACACCTTC. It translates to CASRPDRDNYGYTF.

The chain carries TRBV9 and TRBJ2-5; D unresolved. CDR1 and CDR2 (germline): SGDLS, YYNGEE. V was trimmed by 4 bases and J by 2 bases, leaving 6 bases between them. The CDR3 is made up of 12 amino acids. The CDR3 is CASSIQQETQYF. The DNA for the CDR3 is TGTGCCAGCAGCATTCAGCAAGAGACCCAGTACTTC.

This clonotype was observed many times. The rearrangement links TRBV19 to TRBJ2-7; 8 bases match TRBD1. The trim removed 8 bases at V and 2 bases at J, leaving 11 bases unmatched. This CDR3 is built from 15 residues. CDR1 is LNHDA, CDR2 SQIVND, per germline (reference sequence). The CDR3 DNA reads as TGTGCCAGTTCCCAAAGGGGACAGGCGACCTACGAGCAGTACTTC. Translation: CASSQRGQATYEQYF.

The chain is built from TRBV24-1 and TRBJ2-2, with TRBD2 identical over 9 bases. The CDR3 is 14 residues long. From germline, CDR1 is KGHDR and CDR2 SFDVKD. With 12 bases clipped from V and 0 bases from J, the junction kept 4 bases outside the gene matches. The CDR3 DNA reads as TGTGCCGGCGGGGGGGCGCCGAACACCGGGGAGCTGTTTTTT. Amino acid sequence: CAGGGAPNTGELFF.

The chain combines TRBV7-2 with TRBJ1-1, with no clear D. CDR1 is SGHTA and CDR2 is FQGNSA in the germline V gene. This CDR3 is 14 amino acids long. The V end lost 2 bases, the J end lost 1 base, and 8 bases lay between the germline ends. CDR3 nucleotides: TGTGCCAGCAGCTTATTGTTGGGGAACACTGAAGCTTTCTTT. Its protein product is CASSLLLGNTEAFF.

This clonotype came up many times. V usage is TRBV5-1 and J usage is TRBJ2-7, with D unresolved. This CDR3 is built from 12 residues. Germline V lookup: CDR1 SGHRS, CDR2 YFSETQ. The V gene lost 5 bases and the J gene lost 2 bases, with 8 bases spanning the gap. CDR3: CASRELTYEQYF. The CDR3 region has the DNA TGCGCCAGCAGGGAGCTGACCTACGAGCAGTACTTC. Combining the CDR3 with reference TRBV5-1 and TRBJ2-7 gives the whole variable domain KAGVTQTPRYLIKTRGQQVTLSCSPISGHRSVSWYQQTPGQGLQFLFEYFSETQRNKGNFPGRFSGRQFSNSRSEMNVSTLELGDSALYLCASRELTYEQYFGPGTRLTVT.

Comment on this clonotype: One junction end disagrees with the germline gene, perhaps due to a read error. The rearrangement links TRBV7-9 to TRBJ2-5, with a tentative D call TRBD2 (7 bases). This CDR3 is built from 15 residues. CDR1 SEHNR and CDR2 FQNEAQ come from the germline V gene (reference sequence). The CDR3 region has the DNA TGTGCCAGCAGCTTATTGAGGGGGGGCCAAGAGACCCAGCACTTC. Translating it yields CASSLLRGGQETQHF.

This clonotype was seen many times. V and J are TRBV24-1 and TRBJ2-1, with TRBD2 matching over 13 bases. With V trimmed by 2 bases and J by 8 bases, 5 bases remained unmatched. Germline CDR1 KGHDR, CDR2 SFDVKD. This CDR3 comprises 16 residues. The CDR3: CATSDSTSGRGYEQFF. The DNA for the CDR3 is TGTGCCACCAGTGATTCCACTAGCGGGAGGGGCTATGAGCAGTTCTTC.

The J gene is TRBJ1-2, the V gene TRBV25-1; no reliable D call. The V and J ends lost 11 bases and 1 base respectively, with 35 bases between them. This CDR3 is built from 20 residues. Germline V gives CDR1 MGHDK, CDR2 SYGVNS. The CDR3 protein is CARPEVLLVAPSTRNYGYTF. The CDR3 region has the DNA TGTGCCCGGCCCGAAGTACTGCTCGTTGCCCCCTCGACACGTAACTATGGCTACACCTTC.

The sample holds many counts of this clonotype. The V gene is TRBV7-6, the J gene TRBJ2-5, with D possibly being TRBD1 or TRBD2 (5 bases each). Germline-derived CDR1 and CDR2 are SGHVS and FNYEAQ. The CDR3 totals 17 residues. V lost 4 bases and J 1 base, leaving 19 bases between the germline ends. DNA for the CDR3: TGTGCCAGCAGCTCGCCGGTTAATTGGGACGTCCAAGAGACCCAGTACTTC. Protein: CASSSPVNWDVQETQYF.

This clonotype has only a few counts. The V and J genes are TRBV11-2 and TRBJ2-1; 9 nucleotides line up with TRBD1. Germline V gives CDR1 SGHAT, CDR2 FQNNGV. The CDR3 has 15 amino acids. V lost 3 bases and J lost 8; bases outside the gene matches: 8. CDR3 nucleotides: TGTGCCAGCAGCTTTGAGGGACAGGGAAGTGATGAGCAGTTCTTC. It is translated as CASSFEGQGSDEQFF.

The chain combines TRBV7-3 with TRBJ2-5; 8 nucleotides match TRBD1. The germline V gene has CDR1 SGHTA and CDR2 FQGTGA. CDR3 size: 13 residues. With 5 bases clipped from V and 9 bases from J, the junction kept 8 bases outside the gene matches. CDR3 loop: CASSLQGGQPQYF. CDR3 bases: TGTGCCAGCAGCCTACAGGGGGGACAGCCCCAGTACTTC.

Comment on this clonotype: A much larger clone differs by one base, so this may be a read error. CDR3 amino acids: CASSEVWGQDNEPFF. The CDR3 DNA reads TGTGCCAGCAGCGAGGTCTGGGGGCAGGACAATGAGCCGTTCTTC. The rearrangement links TRBV9 to TRBJ2-1; TRBD1 is a possible D gene (6 bases). The CDR3 has 15 amino acids. CDR1 is SGDLS, CDR2 YYNGEE, per germline.

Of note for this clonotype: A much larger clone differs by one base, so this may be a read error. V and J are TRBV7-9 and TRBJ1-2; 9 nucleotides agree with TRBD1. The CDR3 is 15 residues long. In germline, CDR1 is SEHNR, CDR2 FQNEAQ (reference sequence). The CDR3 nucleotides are TGTGCCGGCAGCCTCTCGACAGGGGGGAACTATGGCTACCCCTTC. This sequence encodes CAGSLSTGGNYGYPF.

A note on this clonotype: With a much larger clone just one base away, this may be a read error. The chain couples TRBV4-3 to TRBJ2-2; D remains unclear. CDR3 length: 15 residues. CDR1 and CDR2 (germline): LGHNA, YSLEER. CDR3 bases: TGCGCCAGCAGCCAAGTCTCAGGAGCCACCAGGGAGCTGTTTTTT. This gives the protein CASSQVSGATRELFF.

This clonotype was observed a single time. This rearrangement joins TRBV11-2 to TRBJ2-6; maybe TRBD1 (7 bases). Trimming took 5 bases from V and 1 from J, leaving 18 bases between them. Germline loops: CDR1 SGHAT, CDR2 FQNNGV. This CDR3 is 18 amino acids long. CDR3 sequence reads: CASSPGGLDLSGANVLTF. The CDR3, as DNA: TGTGCCAGCAGCCCAGGGGGGCTAGATTTGTCTGGGGCCAACGTCCTGACTTTC.

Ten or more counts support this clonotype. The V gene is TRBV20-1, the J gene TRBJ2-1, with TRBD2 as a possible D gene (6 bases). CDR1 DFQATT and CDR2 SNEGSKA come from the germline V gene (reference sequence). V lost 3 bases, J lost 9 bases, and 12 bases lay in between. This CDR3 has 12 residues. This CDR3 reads CSARRELGEQFF. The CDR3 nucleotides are TGCAGTGCTAGGCGGGAACTTGGTGAGCAGTTCTTC.

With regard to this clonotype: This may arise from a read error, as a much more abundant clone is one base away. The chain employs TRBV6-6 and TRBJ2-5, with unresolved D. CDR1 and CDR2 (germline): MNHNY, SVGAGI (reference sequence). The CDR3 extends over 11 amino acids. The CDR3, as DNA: TGTGCCAGCGGTTACTCAAATTACCAGTACTTC. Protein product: CASGYSNYQYF.

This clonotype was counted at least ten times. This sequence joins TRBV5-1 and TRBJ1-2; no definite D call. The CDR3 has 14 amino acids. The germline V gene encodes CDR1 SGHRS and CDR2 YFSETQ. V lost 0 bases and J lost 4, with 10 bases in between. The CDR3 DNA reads TGCGCCAGCAGCTTGGATGGGGTATCCTATGGCTACACCTTC. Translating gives CASSLDGVSYGYTF.

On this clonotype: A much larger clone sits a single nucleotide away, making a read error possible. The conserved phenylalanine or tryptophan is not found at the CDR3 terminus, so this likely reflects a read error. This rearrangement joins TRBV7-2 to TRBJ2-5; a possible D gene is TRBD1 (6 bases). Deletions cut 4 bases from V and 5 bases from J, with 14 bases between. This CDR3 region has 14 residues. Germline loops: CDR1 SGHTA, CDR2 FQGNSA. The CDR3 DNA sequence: TGTGCCAGCAGCTCATACAGGGTTGAGGAGACCCAGTACCTC. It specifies CASSSYRVEETQYL.

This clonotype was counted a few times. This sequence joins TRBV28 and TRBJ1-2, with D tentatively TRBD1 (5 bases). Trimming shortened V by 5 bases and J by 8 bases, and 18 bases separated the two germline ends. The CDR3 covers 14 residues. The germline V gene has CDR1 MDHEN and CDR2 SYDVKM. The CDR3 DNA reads TGTGCCAGCAGTATATCGCAGGGTCGGCGGGGCTACACCTTC. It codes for CASSISQGRRGYTF.

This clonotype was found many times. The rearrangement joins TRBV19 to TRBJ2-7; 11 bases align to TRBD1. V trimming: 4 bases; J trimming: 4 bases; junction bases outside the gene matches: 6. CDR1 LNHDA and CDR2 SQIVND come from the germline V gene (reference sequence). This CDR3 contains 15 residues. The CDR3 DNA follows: TGTGCCAGTAGTAAAGGGACAGGGGGGAGTTACGAGCAGTACTTC. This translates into CASSKGTGGSYEQYF.